This T cell receptor (beta chain) was retrieved from a study of T cell repertoires in cytomegalovirus infection. Study results and caveats: HLA-C-restricted CMV-specific TCR beta clonotypes were dominant in the ex vivo response. The cumulative frequency of public TCR beta families identified carriers of CMV plus the relevant HLA.

Ten or more counts support this clonotype. The antigen is not known. V was clipped by 2 bases and J by 13 bases, with 12 bases between them. The germline CDR1 and CDR2 sequences are SGHTA and FQGNSA. The CDR3 has 13 residues. TCRdb fed the reads into MiXCR, producing one record per CDR3 protein. This sample has about 310,000 distinct CDR3 sequences, with 17% found just once. The sequencing sample was made of PBMCs. The source of this sequence is a human donor in good health (CMV status not recorded). Some clones in this sample may be carry-over from other donors' samples. The chain couples TRBV7-2 to TRBJ1-6; D remains ambiguous. The CDR3 bases are TGTGCCAGCAGCTTATGGTCGGGTTCCCCCCTCCACTTT. This encodes CASSLWSGSPLHF.